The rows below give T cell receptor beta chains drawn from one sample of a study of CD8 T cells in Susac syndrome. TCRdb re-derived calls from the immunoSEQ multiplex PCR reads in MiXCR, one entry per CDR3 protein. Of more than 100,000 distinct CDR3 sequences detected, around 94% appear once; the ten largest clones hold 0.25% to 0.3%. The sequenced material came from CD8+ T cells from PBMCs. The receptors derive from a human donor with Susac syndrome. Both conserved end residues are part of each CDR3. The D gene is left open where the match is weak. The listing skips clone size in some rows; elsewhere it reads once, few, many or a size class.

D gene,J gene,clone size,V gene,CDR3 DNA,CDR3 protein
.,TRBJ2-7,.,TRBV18,TGTGCCAGCTCCCCGGGGAGCCGGGCCACCTACGAGCAGTACTTC,CASSPGSRATYEQYF
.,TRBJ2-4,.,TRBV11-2,TGTGCCAGCAGCTCTCGGGACCTCCGGAAAAACATTCAGTACTTC,CASSSRDLRKNIQYF
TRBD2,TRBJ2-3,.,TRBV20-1,TGCAGTGCTAGAGATTTCGGACTAGCGGGGGGGCCTCAAGATACGCAGTATTTT,CSARDFGLAGGPQDTQYF
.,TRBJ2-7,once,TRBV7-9,TGTGCCAGCAGCTCCCGGACTACCCCAAATACCTACGAGCAGTACTTC,CASSSRTTPNTYEQYF
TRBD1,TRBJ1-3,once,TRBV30,TGTGCCTCCAACCCTCTGACAGGGGACGGAAACACCATATATTTT,CASNPLTGDGNTIYF
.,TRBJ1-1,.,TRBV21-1,TGTGCCAGCAGCAAAGGACAGGGGAGCACTGAAGCTTTCTTT,CASSKGQGSTEAFF
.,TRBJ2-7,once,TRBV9,TGTGCCAGCAGCGTAGGGACCGCGAACTACGAGCAGTACTTC,CASSVGTANYEQYF
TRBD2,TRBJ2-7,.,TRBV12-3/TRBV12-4,TGTGCCAGCAGTCTCCCTAGTACGGGGGGGCCTCTCGAGCAGTACTTC,CASSLPSTGGPLEQYF
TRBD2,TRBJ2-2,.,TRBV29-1,TGCAGCGTCCGGGACTCGGGAGGGACCGGGGAGCTGTTTTTT,CSVRDSGGTGELFF
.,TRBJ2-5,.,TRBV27,TGTGCCAGCAGTTTAGCAATTCAAGAGACCCAGTACTTC,CASSLAIQETQYF
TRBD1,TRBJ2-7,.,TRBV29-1,TGCAGCGGCCGGGACAGGGTTTCCTACGAGCAGTACTTC,CSGRDRVSYEQYF
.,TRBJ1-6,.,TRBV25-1,TGTGCCAGCAGTGAATCAAACAGGGTGGGATCACCCCTCCACTTT,CASSESNRVGSPLHF
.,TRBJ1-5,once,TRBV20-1,TGCAGTGCTAGGGACGGGTATAGCAATCAGCCCCAGCATTTT,CSARDGYSNQPQHF
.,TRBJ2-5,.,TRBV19,TGTGCCAGTAGTATAAACGGATTCACCGAACAAGAGACCCAGTACTTC,CASSINGFTEQETQYF
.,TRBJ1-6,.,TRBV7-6,TGTGCCAGCAGCTTAGTGGTCGGCCAGCTAAATTCACCCCTCCACTTT,CASSLVVGQLNSPLHF
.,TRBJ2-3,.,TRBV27,TGTGCCAGCAGTCCCATTGGAGCGGCAGATACGCAGTATTTT,CASSPIGAADTQYF
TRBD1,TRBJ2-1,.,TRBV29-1,TGCAGCGTTGCCGCAGGGGGCGCGGCCTACAATGAGCAGTTCTTC,CSVAAGGAAYNEQFF
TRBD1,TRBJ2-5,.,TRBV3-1,TGTGCCAGCAGCCAAGGAGCGACAGGGGGCGCAGAGACCCAGTACTTC,CASSQGATGGAETQYF
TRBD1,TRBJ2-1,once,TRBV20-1,TGCAGTGCTAGAGATCTCAAGGGACAGTACAATGAGCAGTTCTTC,CSARDLKGQYNEQFF
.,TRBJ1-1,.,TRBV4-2,TGTGCCAGCAGCCCACCGGCGGGGGACACTGAAGCTTTCTTT,CASSPPAGDTEAFF
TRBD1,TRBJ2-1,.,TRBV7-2,TGTGCCAGCAGCGATAACAGGGGGCCGGGCGATGAGCAGTTCTTC,CASSDNRGPGDEQFF
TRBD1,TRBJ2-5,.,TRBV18,TGTGCCAGCTCACCAAAAGGGACAGGACAAGAGACCCAGTACTTC,CASSPKGTGQETQYF
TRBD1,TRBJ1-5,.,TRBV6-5,TGTGCCAGCAGTAAAGGACAGGGGGCCCATCAGCCCCAGCATTTT,CASSKGQGAHQPQHF
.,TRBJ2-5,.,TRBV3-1,TGTGCCAGCAGCCAAGACCCAGATATCCAAGAGACCCAGTACTTC,CASSQDPDIQETQYF
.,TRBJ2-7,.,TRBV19,TGTGCCAGTACTTCTAGCGAAGACTACGAGCAGTACTTC,CASTSSEDYEQYF
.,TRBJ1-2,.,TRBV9,TGTGCCAGCAGCGGGGACCCAGGTCGACAAAACTATGGCTACACCTTC,CASSGDPGRQNYGYTF
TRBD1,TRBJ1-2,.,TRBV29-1,TGCAGCGCTATAACAGGGGGCGCAGACGGCTACACCTTC,CSAITGGADGYTF
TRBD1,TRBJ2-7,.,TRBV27,TGTGCCAGCAGTCTATCGACAGGGGGCATCTACGAGCAGTACTTC,CASSLSTGGIYEQYF
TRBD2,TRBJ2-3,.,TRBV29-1,TGCAGCGTTGCGCTAGCGGGGGGGCCGACAGATACGCAGTATTTT,CSVALAGGPTDTQYF
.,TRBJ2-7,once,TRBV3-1,TGTGCCAGCAGCCAAGTGAGTGGGGAACCTTCCTACGAGCAGTACTTC,CASSQVSGEPSYEQYF
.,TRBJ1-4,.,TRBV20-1,TGCAGTGCCACCCCGGAAGGAAGAGGGGTAGAACTGTTTTTT,CSATPEGRGVELFF
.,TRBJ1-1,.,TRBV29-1,TGCAGCGCCCCTCATGGGGGGCGAAACACTGAAGCTTTCTTT,CSAPHGGRNTEAFF
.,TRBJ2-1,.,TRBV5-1,TGCGCCAGCAGCTTACCTCCGGGACTTTACTACAATGAGCAGTTCTTC,CASSLPPGLYYNEQFF
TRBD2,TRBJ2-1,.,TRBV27,TGTGCCAGCAACAACGGGGGGAATGAGCAGTTCTTC,CASNNGGNEQFF
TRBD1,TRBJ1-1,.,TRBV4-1,TGCGCCAGCAGCGTCCGGGAGGGGGCACGGAACACTGAAGCTTTCTTT,CASSVREGARNTEAFF
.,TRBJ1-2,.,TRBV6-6,TGTGCCAGCAGTTACGATGGCTACACCTTC,CASSYDGYTF
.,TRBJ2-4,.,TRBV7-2,TGTGCCAGCAGCTTAGTGCTAGGTTCCTCCGCCAAAAACATTCAGTACTTC,CASSLVLGSSAKNIQYF
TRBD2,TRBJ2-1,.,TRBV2,TGTGCCAGCAGTGAACGGGGGGGGAATGAGCAGTTCTTC,CASSERGGNEQFF
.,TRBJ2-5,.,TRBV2,TGTGCCAGCAGTGAATCGGGACTCGTACAAGAGACCCAGTACTTC,CASSESGLVQETQYF
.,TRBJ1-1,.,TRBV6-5,.,CASSYTLPFGSGLGTEAFF
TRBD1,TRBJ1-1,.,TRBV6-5,TGTGCCAGCAGTTACTTTGGGACAGGGGATGAAGCTTTCTTT,CASSYFGTGDEAFF
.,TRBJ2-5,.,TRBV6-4,TGTGCCAGCAGTGAGACGGGACAAGAGACCCAGTACTTC,CASSETGQETQYF
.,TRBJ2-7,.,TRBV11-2,TGTGCCAGCCAAGGGGTTGGAAGCGGGCAGTACTTC,CASQGVGSGQYF
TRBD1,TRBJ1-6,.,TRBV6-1,TGTGCCAGCAGGTCCGGTCCCGGGACAGAATATCCCCTCCACTTT,CASRSGPGTEYPLHF
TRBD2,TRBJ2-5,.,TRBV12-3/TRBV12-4,TGTGCCAGCAGTTTTTGGACTAGCGAGACAGCTGAGACCCAGTACTTC,CASSFWTSETAETQYF
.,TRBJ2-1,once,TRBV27,TGTGCCAGCAGTTTTATCCCAGGGAGAACGGAGGATGAGCAGTTCTTC,CASSFIPGRTEDEQFF
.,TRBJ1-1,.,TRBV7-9,TGTGCCAGCAGCCCGGAGTCGGCGGTGGACACTGAAGCTTTCTTT,CASSPESAVDTEAFF
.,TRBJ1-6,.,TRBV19,TGTGCCAGCGGGCCAGGATTAGGGTCACCCCTCCACTTT,CASGPGLGSPLHF
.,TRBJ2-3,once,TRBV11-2,TGTGCCAGCACCTTAGCGTACGGGGATACGCAGTATTTT,CASTLAYGDTQYF
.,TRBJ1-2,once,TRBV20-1,TGCAGTATCACAGATTCCTATGGCTACACCTTC,CSITDSYGYTF